The clone carrying this T cell receptor (beta chain) was seen a few times. Its target is unknown. Using immunoSEQ multiplex PCR, the repertoire was profiled, and TCRdb retains in-frame clones only, with some absent. The profile covers roughly 100,000 clones, with 87% appearing a single time and approximately 15% taken by the ten largest. This record comes from a study of T cell responses to AZD1222 COVID-19 vaccine. Study outcomes and limitations: Spike-wide vaccine-associated CD4 TCRs dominated at 160-218 and 743-854. Only six or seven AZD1222 recipients tested seropositive at baseline.

Trimming stripped 2 bases from V and 2 bases from J, with 7 bases between. Germline CDR1 reads ENHRY; CDR2 reads SYGVKD. This CDR3 contains 14 residues. The V gene is TRBV10-3, the J gene TRBJ1-5; D gene unclear. The sequences come from peripheral blood, collected on day 0 of AZD1222 vaccination. The clonotype was recovered from an adult in good health. CDR3 bases: TGTGCCATCAGTGAGAAAGGAGGCAATCAGCCCCAGCATTTT. This sequence encodes CAISEKGGNQPQHF.